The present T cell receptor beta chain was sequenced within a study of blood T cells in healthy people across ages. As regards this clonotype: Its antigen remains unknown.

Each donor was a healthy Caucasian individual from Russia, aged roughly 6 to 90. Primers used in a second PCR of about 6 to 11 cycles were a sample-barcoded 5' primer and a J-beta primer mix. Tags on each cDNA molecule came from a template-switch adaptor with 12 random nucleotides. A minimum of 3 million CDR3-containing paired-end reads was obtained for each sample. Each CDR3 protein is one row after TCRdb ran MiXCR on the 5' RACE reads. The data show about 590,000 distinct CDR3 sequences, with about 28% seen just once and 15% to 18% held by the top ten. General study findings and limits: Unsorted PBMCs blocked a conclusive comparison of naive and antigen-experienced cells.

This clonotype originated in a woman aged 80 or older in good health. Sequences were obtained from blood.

Here the CDR3 reads CASSQDRLGPGVEQFF. In DNA, the CDR3 is TGTGCCAGCAGCCAAGATCGGCTAGGCCCAGGCGTCGAGCAGTTCTTC. V usage is TRBV4-2 and J usage is TRBJ2-1; D is ambiguous. The germline gives CDR1 LGHNA, CDR2 YNFKEQ. V shed 0 bases and J shed 10 bases, with 19 bases lying between them. There are 16 residues in the CDR3.